This TCR beta chain was captured by sequencing in a study of cytomegalovirus exposure and HLA in healthy donors. Regarding the study as a whole: Fewer N-insertions than the approximately 700-donor mean were reportedly shown by an Asian-associated ancestry cluster in a later analysis. Further analysis was carried out later, and it showed several of the most significant clusters appearing linked to common viral pathogens. Trimming of TCR beta V- and J-genes showed a link, identified in a later analysis, to a missense DCLRE1C variant.

This clone was detected only a few times. Antigen: not known. PCR was performed using 60 Vbeta and 13 Jbeta primers. Assay used: immunoSEQ multiplex PCR; TCRdb lists only in-frame clones, some missing. This table has 120,000 or so clones, over 60% appearing once. V was pared by 3 bases and J by 4 bases, with 12 bases between. The CDR3 is made up of 15 amino acids. Germline V gene sequence: CDR1 MDHEN, CDR2 SYDVKM. The sample was PBMCs. The source of this sequence is a man between 18 and 35 years old in good health and CMV-seropositive. The genes are TRBV28 and TRBJ2-2; D not resolved. The CDR3 reads CASSFSEAPTGELFF. CDR3 DNA sequence: TGTGCCAGCAGTTTTTCAGAGGCCCCCACCGGGGAGCTGTTTTTT.